The present T cell receptor beta chain was sequenced within a study of spatial heterogeneity in lung cancer. The CDR3 has 14 residues. From germline, CDR1 is MDHEN and CDR2 SYDVKM. Deletions cut 3 bases from V and 6 bases from J, with 14 bases between. This clonotype was counted many times. Indicated time point: sample taken at primary tumor resection. Unsorted tumor, nontumor lung tissue or cryopreserved PBMC supplied the whole RNA. TCRdb reprocessed the 5' RACE reads via MiXCR and lists one record per CDR3 protein. Of tens of thousands of distinct CDR3 sequences in the sample, around 4.5% are singletons; the top ten hold roughly 36%.

The TCR was taken from a male donor with early-stage non-small cell lung cancer. The material was PBMCs, obtained at surgery. V and J are TRBV28 and TRBJ1-2; a weak D match, TRBD1 (5 bases). The CDR3 loop is CASSLTVPSHGYTF. For the CDR3, the DNA is TGTGCCAGCAGTTTGACAGTTCCTTCCCATGGCTACACCTTC.